A selection of T cell receptor beta chains follows, all from one sample in a study of blood T cell repertoires in COVID-19. Produced via immunoSEQ multiplex PCR; TCRdb's table is partial and in-frame only. This table holds around 85,000 clones, approximately 85% found once. Sequenced material: peripheral blood. The source is a middle-aged man with active COVID-19. CDR3s include the opening cysteine and the closing phenylalanine or tryptophan. The order of the fields is J gene, CDR3 length, V gene, D gene, clone size, CDR3 protein, CDR3 DNA. D genes are given only for firm matches. A row's size may be missing; if present it is once, few, many or a size class.

>TRBJ1-1|11|TRBV3-1/TRBV3-2|-|once
CASRGGTEAFF
TGTGCCAGCAGGGGGGGGACTGAAGCTTTCTTT
>TRBJ2-7|14|TRBV7-2|TRBD1|-
CASSQGTGGYEQYF
TGTGCCAGCAGCCAGGGGACAGGGGGCTACGAGCAGTACTTC
>TRBJ2-1|15|TRBV7-9|TRBD2|-
CASSLFLAGLNEQFF
TGTGCCAGCAGCTTATTCCTAGCGGGTCTGAATGAGCAGTTCTTC
>TRBJ2-1|15|TRBV2|TRBD2|-
CASSKGAGTYNEQFF
TGTGCCAGTTCAAAGGGAGCGGGGACGTACAATGAGCAGTTCTTC
>TRBJ1-1|14|TRBV30|TRBD1|-
CAQAGTGFFAEAFF
TGTGCCCAAGCTGGGACAGGGTTTTTCGCTGAAGCTTTCTTT
>TRBJ2-3|14|TRBV28|-|-
CASSGVTGADTQYF
TGTGCCAGCAGTGGGGTGACAGGAGCAGATACGCAGTATTTT
>TRBJ2-5|16|TRBV7-2|TRBD1|once
CASSPPGTGVQETQYF
TGTGCCAGCAGCCCCCCCGGGACAGGGGTTCAAGAGACCCAGTACTTC
>TRBJ1-1|12|TRBV19|TRBD1|-
CASRTGNTEAFF
TGTGCCAGTCGGACAGGAAATACTGAAGCTTTCTTT
>TRBJ2-5|15|TRBV6-5|TRBD2|-
CASRSPSGGEETQYF
TGTGCCAGCAGATCTCCTAGCGGGGGAGAGGAGACCCAGTACTTC
>TRBJ1-2|17|TRBV3-1/TRBV3-2|TRBD1|-
CASSQWDRGGSNYGYTF
TGTGCCAGCAGCCAGTGGGACAGGGGAGGATCTAACTATGGCTACACCTTC
>TRBJ1-2|16|TRBV24-1|TRBD1|-
CATSDPGTGGFYGYTF
TGTGCCACCAGTGATCCTGGGACAGGGGGTTTTTATGGCTACACCTTC
>TRBJ2-3|13|TRBV7-3|-|-
CASSAQVTDTQYF
TGTGCCAGCAGCGCCCAGGTCACAGATACGCAGTATTTT
>TRBJ2-2|15|TRBV25-1|-|-
CASSESQRNTGELFF
TGTGCCAGCAGTGAGAGTCAGCGGAACACCGGGGAGCTGTTTTTT
>TRBJ2-2|13|TRBV5-4|-|-
CASSQQGYGELFF
TGTGCCAGCAGCCAGCAGGGGTACGGGGAGCTGTTTTTT
>TRBJ1-1|16|TRBV9|TRBD1|-
CASSPQDRVGNTEAFF
TGTGCCAGCAGCCCCCAGGACAGGGTGGGAAACACTGAAGCTTTCTTT
>TRBJ2-7|17|TRBV4-1|-|-
CASSQDVGRGFPYEQYF
TGCGCCAGCAGCCAAGATGTAGGGCGAGGGTTCCCCTACGAGCAGTACTTC
>TRBJ2-1|15|TRBV14|TRBD2|-
CASSFLAGLLREQFF
TGTGCCAGCAGTTTTCTAGCGGGCCTTCTCCGGGAGCAGTTCTTC